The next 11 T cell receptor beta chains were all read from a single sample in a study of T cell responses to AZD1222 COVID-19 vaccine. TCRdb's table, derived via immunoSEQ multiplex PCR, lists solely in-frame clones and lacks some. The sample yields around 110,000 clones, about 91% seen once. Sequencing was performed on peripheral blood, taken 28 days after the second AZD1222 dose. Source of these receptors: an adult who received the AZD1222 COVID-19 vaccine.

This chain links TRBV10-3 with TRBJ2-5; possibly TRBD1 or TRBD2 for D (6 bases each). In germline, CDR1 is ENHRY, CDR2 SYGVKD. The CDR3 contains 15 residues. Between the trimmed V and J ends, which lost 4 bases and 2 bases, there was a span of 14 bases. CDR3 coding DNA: TGTGCCATCAGTGGTGAGGGGGGTGGGCAAGAGACCCAGTACTTC. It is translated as CAISGEGGGQETQYF.

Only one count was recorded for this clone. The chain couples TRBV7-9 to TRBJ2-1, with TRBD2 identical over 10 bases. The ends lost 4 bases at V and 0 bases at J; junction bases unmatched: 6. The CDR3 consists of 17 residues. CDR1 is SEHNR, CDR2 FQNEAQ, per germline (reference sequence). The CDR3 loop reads CASSSSSGSLSYNEQFF. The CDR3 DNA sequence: TGTGCCAGCAGCTCCTCTAGCGGGAGCCTCTCCTACAATGAGCAGTTCTTC.

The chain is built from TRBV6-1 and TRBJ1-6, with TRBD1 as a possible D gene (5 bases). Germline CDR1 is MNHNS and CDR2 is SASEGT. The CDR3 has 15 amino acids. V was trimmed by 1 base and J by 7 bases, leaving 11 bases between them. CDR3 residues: CASSEDEGKNSPLHF. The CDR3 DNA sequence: TGTGCCAGCAGTGAAGACGAGGGGAAAAATTCACCCCTCCACTTT.

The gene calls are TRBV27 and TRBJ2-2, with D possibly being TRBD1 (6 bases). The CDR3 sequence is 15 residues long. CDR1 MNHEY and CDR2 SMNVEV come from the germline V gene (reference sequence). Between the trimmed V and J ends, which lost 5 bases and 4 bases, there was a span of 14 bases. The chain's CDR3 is CASSHWGRGTGELFF. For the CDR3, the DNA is TGTGCCAGCAGTCATTGGGGGCGAGGCACCGGGGAGCTGTTTTTT.

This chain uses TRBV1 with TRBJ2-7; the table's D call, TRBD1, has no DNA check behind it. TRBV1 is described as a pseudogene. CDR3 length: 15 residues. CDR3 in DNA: TGCACCAGCAGCCAGTCGGGACAGGAATCCTACGAGCAGTACTTC. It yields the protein CTSSQSGQESYEQYF.

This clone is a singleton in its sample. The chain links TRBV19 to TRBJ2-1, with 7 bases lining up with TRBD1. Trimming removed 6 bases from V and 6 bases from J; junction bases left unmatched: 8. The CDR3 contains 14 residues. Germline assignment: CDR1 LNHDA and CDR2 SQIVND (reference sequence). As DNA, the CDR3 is TGTGCCAGTAGCACCCGACAGGGAAGCAATGAGCAGTTCTTC. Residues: CASSTRQGSNEQFF.

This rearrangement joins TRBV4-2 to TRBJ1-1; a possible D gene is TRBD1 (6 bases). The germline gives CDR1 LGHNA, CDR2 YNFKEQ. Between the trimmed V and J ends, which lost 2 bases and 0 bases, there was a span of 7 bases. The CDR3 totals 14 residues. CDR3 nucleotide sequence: TGTGCCAGCAGCCAATGGGACATGAACACTGAAGCTTTCTTT. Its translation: CASSQWDMNTEAFF.

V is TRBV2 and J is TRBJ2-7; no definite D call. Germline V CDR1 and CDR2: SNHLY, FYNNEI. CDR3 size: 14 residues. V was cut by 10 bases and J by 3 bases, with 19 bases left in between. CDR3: CATTLDGTYYEQYF. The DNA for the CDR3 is TGTGCCACCACCCTGGACGGAACTTACTACGAGCAGTACTTC.

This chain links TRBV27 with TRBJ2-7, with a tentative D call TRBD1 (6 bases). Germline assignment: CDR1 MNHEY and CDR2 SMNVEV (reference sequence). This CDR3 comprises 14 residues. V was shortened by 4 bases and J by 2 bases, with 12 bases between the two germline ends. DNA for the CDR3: TGTGCCAGCAGTTCTAGGGGGTCAGCCTACGAGCAGTACTTC. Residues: CASSSRGSAYEQYF.

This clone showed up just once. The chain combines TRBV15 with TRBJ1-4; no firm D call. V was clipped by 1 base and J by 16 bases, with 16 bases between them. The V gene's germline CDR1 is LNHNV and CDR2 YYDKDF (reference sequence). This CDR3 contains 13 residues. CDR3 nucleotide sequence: TGTGCCACCAGCAGAGTAGTCGACTCACCTAGGTTTTTT. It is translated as CATSRVVDSPRFF.

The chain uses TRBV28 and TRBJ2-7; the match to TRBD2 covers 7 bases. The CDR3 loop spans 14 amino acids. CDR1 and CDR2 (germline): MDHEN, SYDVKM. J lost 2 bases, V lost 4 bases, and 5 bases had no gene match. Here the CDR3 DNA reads TGTGCCAGCAGTTGGGGGGGTGGGCCCTACGAGCAGTACTTC. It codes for CASSWGGGPYEQYF.